This TCR beta chain is drawn from a study of cytomegalovirus exposure and HLA in healthy donors. Looking at the study overall: The Caucasian-associated ancestry cluster contained about four fifths of the approximately 400 genotyped donors.

Donors likely had unrecorded immune exposures despite being nominally healthy when sampled. The primer mix had 60 Vbeta and 13 Jbeta primers. Produced via immunoSEQ multiplex PCR; TCRdb's table is partial and in-frame only. The repertoire holds approximately 160,000 clones, around 80% seen once, with over 4.5% in the top ten. Germline V gives CDR1 SGDLS, CDR2 YYNGEE. The CDR3 length is 18 residues. Losses at the gene ends were 3 bases for V and 5 bases for J; bases not matched to a gene: 13. This sequence originates from a male donor in good health and CMV-seronegative. The V gene is TRBV9, the J gene TRBJ2-1, with 11 bases aligning to TRBD2. Sequenced sample: PBMCs. The CDR3 DNA follows: TGTGCCAGCAGCGCAAGGGGATTTAGCGGGGGGGCCAACAATGAGCAGTTCTTC. Translated: CASSARGFSGGANNEQFF.